This T cell receptor beta chain comes out of a study of shared clonotypes between healthy human individuals. For the study at large: Aged between 18 and 49, the donors were two women and three men. There were three CD4 naive, three CD4 memory, two CD8 naive and one CD8 memory plates per donor. Points from the study as a whole: Naive CD4 clonotype sharing across a few donors was approximately 5.2%.

Sorted subsets were amplified in replicate PCRs using around 220 ng DNA, some 31,000 T cell genomes. Method: immunoSEQ multiplex PCR; TCRdb's copy keeps in-frame clones and lacks some. The repertoire holds about 2,200,000 clones, with more than 85% as singletons. The CDR3 is 16 residues long. Germline CDR1 and CDR2: SGDLS and YYNGEE. J lost 3 bases, V lost 3 bases, and 4 bases had no gene match. In this sample, this clone turned up once. Its antigen remains unknown. The naive CD8 fraction comprised CD45RO-negative cells positively selected for CCR7 and excluded terminally differentiated effector memory CD45RA+ cells.

This clonotype was sampled from a man aged 18 to 30 in good health. Some clones in this sample may be carry-over from other donors' samples. Specimen: naive CD8+ T cells from PBMCs. The rearrangement links TRBV9 to TRBJ2-7; 15 bases are shared with TRBD2. The CDR3: CASSGGLAGGIYEQYF. In DNA form, the CDR3 reads TGTGCCAGCAGCGGAGGACTAGCGGGAGGGATCTACGAGCAGTACTTC.